The 20 T cell receptor beta chains below all came from one sample that was sequenced in a study of T cell responses to AZD1222 COVID-19 vaccine. Sequencing was performed with immunoSEQ multiplex PCR; in TCRdb, only in-frame clones are kept and a portion is missing. The profile shows approximately 120,000 clones, roughly nine tenths of them singletons. Material: peripheral blood, obtained 28 days after the second AZD1222 dose. Source of these receptors: an adult who received the AZD1222 COVID-19 vaccine.

The chain has TRBV10-3 and TRBJ2-3; 10 bases match TRBD2. Looked up from germline, CDR1 is ENHRY and CDR2 is SYGVKD. Trimming removed 3 bases from V and 0 bases from J; junction bases left unmatched: 3. The CDR3 length is 16 residues. CDR3 in amino acids: CAISDPTSGSTDTQYF. The CDR3 nucleotides read TGTGCCATCAGTGACCCGACTAGCGGGAGCACAGATACGCAGTATTTT.

This clone was found once. The rearrangement uses TRBV6-5 and TRBJ2-1, with a weak D call TRBD2 (6 bases). V lost 6 bases, J lost 9 bases, and 12 bases lay in between. The CDR3 totals 12 residues. The germline gives CDR1 MNHEY, CDR2 SVGAGI. CDR3 DNA: TGTGCCAGCAGCGGGACTGACCGTGAGCAGTTCTTC. It is translated as CASSGTDREQFF.

This rearrangement joins TRBV5-6 to TRBJ1-4; D is perhaps TRBD1 (6 bases). V lost 0 bases and J lost 12, with 18 bases in between. Per the germline V gene, CDR1 is SGHDT and CDR2 is YYEEEE. This CDR3 is built from 15 residues. CDR3: CASSLADPKGGELFF. DNA of the CDR3: TGTGCCAGCAGCTTGGCCGACCCTAAGGGGGGAGAACTGTTTTTT.

The chain links TRBV28 to TRBJ2-7, with 7 bases lining up with TRBD1. This CDR3 is 13 amino acids long. With V trimmed by 4 bases and J by 1 base, 1 base remained unmatched. CDR1 and CDR2 (germline): MDHEN, SYDVKM. For the CDR3, the DNA is TGTGCCAGCAGTTCGGGACAGTCCTACGAGCAGTACTTC. It is translated as CASSSGQSYEQYF.

V usage is TRBV9 and J usage is TRBJ2-1; D assignment may be TRBD1 or TRBD2 (5 bases each). Germline V lookup: CDR1 SGDLS, CDR2 YYNGEE. Between the trimmed V and J ends, which lost 0 bases and 7 bases, there was a span of 17 bases. This CDR3 comprises 16 residues. CDR3 loop: CASSVGAPFGGNEQFF. Here the CDR3 DNA reads TGTGCCAGCAGCGTAGGTGCGCCATTTGGGGGAAATGAGCAGTTCTTC.

V is TRBV28 and J is TRBJ1-1; possibly TRBD1 for D (6 bases). The V and J ends lost 7 bases and 5 bases respectively, with 17 bases between them. CDR1 is MDHEN and CDR2 is SYDVKM in the germline V gene. This CDR3 has 14 residues. The CDR3 DNA sequence: TGTGCCAGCAACCTCCAGGGGCGACGAACTGAAGCTTTCTTT. This translates into CASNLQGRRTEAFF.

The chain recombines TRBV7-8 with TRBJ2-7, with 9 nucleotides matching TRBD2. With V trimmed by 2 bases and J by 12 bases, 11 bases remained unmatched. The germline CDR1 and CDR2 sequences are SGHVS and FQNEAQ. CDR3 length: 14 amino acids. CDR3 amino acids: CASSLSAATSGAYF. DNA of the CDR3: TGTGCCAGCAGCTTATCTGCCGCGACTAGCGGTGCGTACTTC.

The V and J genes are TRBV19 and TRBJ1-4; 8 bases are a match to TRBD1. V trimming: 5 bases; J trimming: 5 bases; junction bases outside the gene matches: 4. Looked up from germline, CDR1 is LNHDA and CDR2 is SQIVND (reference sequence). CDR3 size: 14 residues. The CDR3 is CASSPGQANEKLFF. The CDR3 region has the DNA TGTGCCAGTAGTCCGGGACAGGCAAATGAAAAACTGTTTTTT.

The chain has TRBV29-1 and TRBJ1-2, with 8 bases that match TRBD1. CDR1 SQVTM and CDR2 ANQGSEA come from the germline V gene. V lost 1 base and J lost 2; bases outside the gene matches: 9. This CDR3 region has 16 residues. The CDR3, as DNA: TGCAGCGTTGAAGTGTGGACAGGGAGAGGGAACTATGGCTACACCTTC. It specifies CSVEVWTGRGNYGYTF.

This clone was found a few times. The chain recombines TRBV5-1 with TRBJ1-5, with 10 bases that match TRBD1. V dropped 0 bases and J dropped 0; count of bases not matched to a gene: 0. This CDR3 has 16 residues. Germline CDR1 and CDR2: SGHRS and YFSETQ. CDR3: CASSLGTGGSNQPQHF. The CDR3 nucleotides read TGCGCCAGCAGCTTGGGGACAGGGGGTAGCAATCAGCCCCAGCATTTT.

V gene TRBV6-5 combines with J gene TRBJ1-5; D is perhaps TRBD1 (6 bases). V was shortened by 5 bases and J by 2 bases, with 13 bases between the two germline ends. The V gene's germline CDR1 is MNHEY and CDR2 SVGAGI. The CDR3 loop spans 15 amino acids. CDR3 DNA sequence: TGTGCCAGCAGTCTGACAGGCCCCCGCAATCAGCCCCAGCATTTT. Translation: CASSLTGPRNQPQHF.

The V call is TRBV11-1, the J call TRBJ2-7; D remains ambiguous. CDR1 and CDR2 from the germline V gene are SGHAT and FQDESV (reference sequence). The CDR3 extends over 12 amino acids. V shed 4 bases and J shed 10 bases, with 14 bases lying between them. In nucleotides, the CDR3 is TGTGCCAGCAGCTCCTCCGCCGTGAAACAGTACTTC. Translation gives CASSSSAVKQYF.

The chain couples TRBV19 to TRBJ2-6; a possible D gene is TRBD1 (6 bases). V was shortened by 6 bases and J by 2 bases, with 8 bases between the two germline ends. Germline assignment: CDR1 LNHDA and CDR2 SQIVND (reference sequence). The CDR3 has 14 amino acids. The CDR3 sequence: CASRSGAGANVLTF. For the CDR3, the DNA is TGTGCCAGTAGATCAGGGGCTGGGGCCAACGTCCTGACTTTC.

The CDR3 sequence: CATSRDSLGLGNQPQHF. Written as DNA, the CDR3 is TGTGCCACCAGCAGAGATAGTCTCGGACTCGGCAATCAGCCCCAGCATTTT. V usage is TRBV15 and J usage is TRBJ1-5; no definite D call. Trimming removed 0 bases from V and 2 bases from J, with 14 bases in between. Germline V lookup: CDR1 LNHNV, CDR2 YYDKDF (reference sequence). The CDR3 is made up of 17 amino acids.

This chain connects TRBV5-1 to TRBJ2-5, with D maybe TRBD1 (5 bases). This CDR3 is built from 14 residues. Trimming pared 3 bases from V and 5 bases from J, leaving 14 bases between. Germline lookup yields CDR1 SGHRS and CDR2 YFSETQ. As DNA, the CDR3 is TGCGCCAGCAGCTCTGAAGGGGCCTGGGAGACCCAGTACTTC. As protein: CASSSEGAWETQYF.

This chain links TRBV29-1 with TRBJ1-1; tentative D call: TRBD1 (6 bases). This CDR3 comprises 14 residues. Germline V gene sequence: CDR1 SQVTM, CDR2 ANQGSEA. Trimming took off 2 bases at V and 4 bases at J, with 14 bases between the two ends. DNA for the CDR3: TGCAGCGTTGAAAAGGGGGGGTTGGGCACTGAAGCTTTCTTT. Its translation is CSVEKGGLGTEAFF. Full variable domain (missing parts from reference TRBV29-1 and TRBJ1-1): SAVISQKPSRDICQRGTSLTIQCQVDSQVTMMFWYRQQPGQSLTLIATANQGSEATYESGFVIDKFPISRPNLTFSTLTVSNMSPEDSSIYLCSVEKGGLGTEAFFGQGTRLTVV.

The count of this clone is one. This chain joins TRBV6-5 and TRBJ2-2; TRBD2 might be the D (7 bases). In germline, CDR1 is MNHEY, CDR2 SVGAGI. Deletions cut 2 bases from V and 6 bases from J, with 10 bases between. The CDR3 consists of 14 residues. CDR3 sequence: CASSYRGAPGELFF. In nucleotides, the CDR3 is TGTGCCAGCAGTTACCGGGGGGCGCCCGGGGAGCTGTTTTTT.

This rearrangement joins TRBV4-2 to TRBJ1-6; no clear D gene. This CDR3 has 14 residues. Deletions cut 2 bases from V and 8 bases from J, with 10 bases between. Germline V CDR1 and CDR2: LGHNA, YNFKEQ. CDR3: CASSQRKGDSPLHF. Written as DNA, the CDR3 is TGTGCCAGCAGCCAACGAAAGGGTGATTCACCCCTCCACTTT.

V and J are TRBV15 and TRBJ1-1, with D tentatively TRBD1 (6 bases). V lost 0 bases to trimming and J lost 4 bases, with 12 bases between them. The CDR3 loop spans 15 amino acids. Germline V gene sequence: CDR1 LNHNV, CDR2 YYDKDF (reference sequence). The CDR3 DNA reads TGTGCCACCAGCAGAGACAGGGGTAGGAGCACTGAAGCTTTCTTT. Amino acid sequence: CATSRDRGRSTEAFF.

This clone was seen only once. The CDR3 region has the DNA TGTGCCAGCTCACTGGGGACAGGGAACACCGGGGAGCTGTTTTTT. Translated, it gives CASSLGTGNTGELFF. V usage is TRBV18 and J usage is TRBJ2-2; 8 bases match TRBD1. The CDR3 length is 15 residues. CDR1 and CDR2 from the germline V gene are KGHSH and LQKENI. The trim removed 4 bases at V and 1 base at J, leaving 2 bases unmatched.